The 5 T cell receptor beta chains reported below all come from one sample, sequenced in a study of blood T cell repertoires in COVID-19. Repertoires were generated with immunoSEQ multiplex PCR, while TCRdb's copy carries only in-frame clones and drops some. The sample contains roughly 220,000 clones, just over 85% of which appear only once. The source material was PBMCs or T cells enriched from blood (not recorded which). These receptor sequences come from a woman aged 45-60 years with acute COVID-19.

This clone showed up just once. The chain links TRBV7-9 to TRBJ1-3; a weak D match, TRBD1 (5 bases). The CDR3 runs 15 residues. Trimming cost V 4 bases and J 2 bases, with 12 bases left between them. Per the germline V gene, CDR1 is SEHNR and CDR2 is FQNEAQ (reference sequence). CDR3 sequence (DNA): TGTGCCAGCAGCTCCGTAACAGGCGCTGGAAACACCATATATTTT. Translating it yields CASSSVTGAGNTIYF.

The CDR3: CASSQGGTGANVLTF. The CDR3, as DNA: TGTGCCAGCAGCCAGGGAGGTACTGGGGCCAACGTCCTGACTTTC. The V and J genes are TRBV9 and TRBJ2-6; possible D gene TRBD2, 6 bases. There are 15 residues in the CDR3. In germline, CDR1 is SGDLS, CDR2 YYNGEE. V shed 4 bases and J shed 2 bases, with 10 bases lying between them.

The chain has TRBV19 and TRBJ1-3, with TRBD1 matching over 9 bases. V shed 4 bases, J shed 5 bases, and the junction held 6 bases outside the gene matches. The germline CDR1 and CDR2 sequences are LNHDA and SQIVND (reference sequence). The CDR3 has 15 amino acids. CDR3 sequence (DNA): TGTGCCAGTAGTACGACAGGGGGACCAAGAAACACCATATATTTT. Amino acids: CASSTTGGPRNTIYF. Variable domain in full (rest from reference TRBV19 and TRBJ1-3): DGGITQSPKYLFRKEGQNVTLSCEQNLNHDAMYWYRQDPGQGLRLIYYSQIVNDFQKGDIAEGYSVSREKKESFPLTVTSAQKNPTAFYLCASSTTGGPRNTIYFGEGSWLTVV.

This chain links TRBV7-9 with TRBJ2-7, with 10 bases matching TRBD1. The V segment lost 1 base and the J segment 5 bases; nucleotides outside the gene matches: 5. Looked up from germline, CDR1 is SEHNR and CDR2 is FQNEAQ (reference sequence). There are 15 residues in the CDR3. The CDR3 region has the DNA TGTGCCAGCAGCTTAGGGGGGACAGGGGCCCACGAGCAGTACTTC. Its protein is CASSLGGTGAHEQYF. The variable domain in full, completed from reference TRBV7-9 and TRBJ2-7, reads DTGVSQNPRHKITKRGQNVTFRCDPISEHNRLYWYRQTLGQGPEFLTYFQNEAQLEKSRLLSDRFSAERPKGSFSTLEIQRTEQGDSAMYLCASSLGGTGAHEQYFGPGTRLTVT.

The chain joins TRBV5-6 to TRBJ2-3; D possibly corresponds to TRBD2 (7 bases). Germline values: CDR1 SGHDT, CDR2 YYEEEE. This CDR3 has 14 amino acids. The V gene lost 3 bases and the J gene lost 6 bases, with 14 bases spanning the gap. Here the CDR3 DNA reads TGTGCCAGCAGCTCCGGGGGGCAGCCGGATACGCAGTATTTT. Amino acid sequence: CASSSGGQPDTQYF.